Following are 23 T cell receptor beta chains from one sample sequenced in a study of OX40 agonist ivuxolimab in advanced cancers. Method: immunoSEQ multiplex PCR; TCRdb's copy keeps in-frame clones and lacks some. The table has about 89,000 clones, roughly 84% seen once. The input for sequencing was CD4+ or CD8+ T cells sorted from blood, taken in a trial of the OX40 agonist ivuxolimab. Receptors were obtained from an adult with an advanced solid tumor such as melanoma, head and neck, liver or kidney cancer.

The V gene is TRBV10-2, the J gene TRBJ1-4; D remains ambiguous. The CDR3 has 15 residues. Deletions cut 6 bases from V and 0 bases from J, with 11 bases between. Germline CDR1 and CDR2: WSHSY and SAAADI. The CDR3 protein is CASREGSPTNEKLFF. In nucleotides, the CDR3 is TGCGCCAGCAGAGAAGGTTCCCCAACTAATGAAAAACTGTTTTTT.

This rearrangement joins TRBV5-1 to TRBJ1-1; no definite D call. CDR1 is SGHRS and CDR2 is YFSETQ in the germline V gene. The CDR3 has 13 residues. Trimming stripped 0 bases from V and 2 bases from J, with 5 bases between. Here the CDR3 reads CASSLESNTEAFF. As DNA, the CDR3 is TGCGCCAGCAGCTTGGAGTCAAACACTGAAGCTTTCTTT.

The rearrangement joins TRBV6-5 to TRBJ2-7, with D possibly being TRBD2 (7 bases). Per germline, CDR1 MNHEY and CDR2 SVGAGI. The CDR3 has 16 amino acids. V lost 4 bases and J 5 bases, leaving 21 bases between the germline ends. The CDR3 here is CASSWGGIGGSHEQYF. As DNA, the CDR3 is TGTGCCAGCAGTTGGGGGGGCATCGGGGGCTCTCACGAGCAGTACTTC.

The V call is TRBV5-1, the J call TRBJ1-1, with 7 nucleotides matching TRBD1. Germline V gene lookup returns CDR1 SGHRS and CDR2 YFSETQ. The length of the CDR3 is 14 residues. J was trimmed by 1 base and V by 5 bases; bases with no gene match: 5. CDR3 in DNA: TGCGCCAGCAGACCGGGACAGAAGAACACTGAAGCTTTCTTT. This sequence encodes CASRPGQKNTEAFF.

The count of this clone is one. The chain employs TRBV9 and TRBJ2-5; no definite D call. CDR1 and CDR2 from the germline V gene are SGDLS and YYNGEE. Trimming shortened V by 0 bases and J by 5 bases, and 14 bases separated the two germline ends. The CDR3 has 15 residues. Written as DNA, the CDR3 is TGTGCCAGCAGCGTAGCTGGAGATCCTGGTGAGACCCAGTACTTC. It codes for CASSVAGDPGETQYF.

The chain has TRBV7-2 and TRBJ2-5; D is possibly TRBD2 (6 bases). The CDR3 has 14 residues. Germline lookup yields CDR1 SGHTA and CDR2 FQGNSA. V lost 2 bases, J lost 5 bases, and 12 bases lay in between. CDR3 region: CASSLWGVRETQYF. The CDR3, as DNA: TGTGCCAGCAGCTTATGGGGGGTTCGGGAGACCCAGTACTTC.

The genes are TRBV19 and TRBJ2-7; 11 bases agree with TRBD1. Trimming cost V 2 bases and J 5 bases; bases outside gene matches: 14. The CDR3 length is 18 residues. The germline CDR1 and CDR2 sequences are LNHDA and SQIVND (reference sequence). The CDR3 protein is CASSINRGRTGGFDEQYF. CDR3 nucleotide sequence: TGTGCCAGTAGTATAAATCGGGGAAGGACAGGGGGCTTCGACGAGCAGTACTTC. Together with reference TRBV19 and TRBJ2-7, the CDR3 gives the full variable domain: DGGITQSPKYLFRKEGQNVTLSCEQNLNHDAMYWYRQDPGQGLRLIYYSQIVNDFQKGDIAEGYSVSREKKESFPLTVTSAQKNPTAFYLCASSINRGRTGGFDEQYFGPGTRLTVT.

V is TRBV4-3 and J is TRBJ2-2; D could derive from TRBD1 or TRBD2 (6 bases each). The V end was cut by 0 bases, the J end by 0 bases, with 11 bases between. Germline lookup yields CDR1 LGHNA and CDR2 YSLEER. The CDR3 is 17 amino acids. CDR3 in DNA: TGCGCCAGCAGCCAAGATATGAGGGGGGCGAACACCGGGGAGCTGTTTTTT. Residues: CASSQDMRGANTGELFF.

V gene TRBV4-3 combines with J gene TRBJ1-5, with no clear D. Germline CDR1 and CDR2: LGHNA and YSLEER. V was trimmed by 0 bases and J by 5 bases, leaving 8 bases between them. The CDR3 sequence is 14 residues long. As DNA, the CDR3 is TGCGCCAGCAGCCAAGATCCGAGCGATCAGCCCCAGCATTTT. Residues: CASSQDPSDQPQHF.

The chain combines TRBV2 with TRBJ2-7; no reliable D call. Trimming shortened V by 1 base and J by 4 bases, and 5 bases separated the two germline ends. Germline V gene sequence: CDR1 SNHLY, CDR2 FYNNEI. There are 12 residues in the CDR3. The CDR3 loop is CASSEGRYEQYF. Written as DNA, the CDR3 is TGTGCCAGCAGTGAAGGACGGTACGAGCAGTACTTC.

The V gene is TRBV6-5, the J gene TRBJ2-2; D call uncertain. The V end lost 0 bases, the J end lost 4 bases, and 6 bases lay between the germline ends. The CDR3 is made up of 14 amino acids. Germline values: CDR1 MNHEY, CDR2 SVGAGI. In nucleotides, the CDR3 is TGTGCCAGCAGTTACTCGGGTATCACCGGGGAGCTGTTTTTT. As protein: CASSYSGITGELFF.

The chain carries TRBV6-5 and TRBJ1-5; D is undetermined. This CDR3 region has 14 residues. Germline CDR1 and CDR2: MNHEY and SVGAGI. V gave up 6 bases and J gave up 4 bases, with 13 bases separating them. CDR3 sequence reads: CASRPLGWNQPQHF. The CDR3 DNA sequence: TGTGCCAGCAGGCCCCTGGGGTGGAATCAGCCCCAGCATTTT.

This clone has a single count. The chain employs TRBV6-5 and TRBJ1-6; 7 bases fit TRBD1. The CDR3 length is 15 residues. CDR1 MNHEY and CDR2 SVGAGI come from the germline V gene. The J segment lost 6 bases and the V segment lost 4 bases, leaving 6 bases of the junction unmatched. This CDR3 is CASSSTRDSNSPLHF. CDR3 coding DNA: TGTGCCAGCAGTTCAACCCGGGACAGTAATTCACCCCTCCACTTT.

V and J are TRBV5-5 and TRBJ1-2, with 7 positions matching TRBD1. CDR3 size: 16 residues. V dropped 4 bases and J dropped 4; count of bases not matched to a gene: 13. Looked up from germline, CDR1 is SGHKS and CDR2 is YYEKEE (reference sequence). CDR3 nucleotides: TGTGCCAGCAGCCCAAGTCCGGGACAGTCCTTCTATGGCTACACCTTC. Translated, it gives CASSPSPGQSFYGYTF.

This clone was observed a handful of times. The chain recombines TRBV20-1 with TRBJ2-1; D not certain. CDR1 and CDR2 from the germline V gene are DFQATT and SNEGSKA (reference sequence). This CDR3 spans 11 amino acids. The V gene lost 6 bases and the J gene lost 9 bases, with 12 bases spanning the gap. CDR3 bases: TGCAGTGCCCGAGGAGACGGTGAGCAGTTCTTC. Protein product: CSARGDGEQFF.

The chain links TRBV5-4 to TRBJ1-6; possibly TRBD1 for D (6 bases). Germline V gene data show CDR1 as SGHNT and CDR2 as YYREEE (reference sequence). The CDR3 runs to 14 residues. Trimming left V 4 bases short and J 10 bases short, with 15 bases between. DNA of the CDR3: TGTGCCAGCAGCCTGCCGGGGGCTCGGTCACCCCTCCACTTT. Protein: CASSLPGARSPLHF.

The CDR3 spells CASRAGQLLQYF. CDR3 in DNA: TGTGCCAGCAGGGCGGGCCAACTCCTTCAGTACTTC. The chain links TRBV6-4 to TRBJ2-4, with D maybe TRBD2 (5 bases). The CDR3 is made up of 12 amino acids. Deletions cut 6 bases from V and 11 bases from J, with 14 bases between. CDR1 and CDR2 (germline): MRHNA, SNTAGT.

CDR3 sequence reads: CASSPKRENQPQHF. The CDR3 DNA follows: TGTGCCAGCAGCCCCAAGAGGGAGAATCAGCCCCAGCATTTT. The V call is TRBV2, the J call TRBJ1-5; D unresolved. CDR3 length: 14 residues. Germline assignment: CDR1 SNHLY and CDR2 FYNNEI. Trimming removed 6 bases from V and 4 bases from J, with 13 bases in between.

The chain links TRBV11-2 to TRBJ2-1; possible D gene TRBD2, 6 bases. Per the germline V gene, CDR1 is SGHAT and CDR2 is FQNNGV. The CDR3 is 15 residues long. Trimming took off 5 bases at V and 3 bases at J, with 14 bases between the two ends. CDR3 sequence: CASSRGTPGYNEQFF. CDR3 coding DNA: TGTGCCAGCAGCCGCGGGACGCCCGGCTACAATGAGCAGTTCTTC.

The rearrangement uses TRBV11-2 and TRBJ1-1; D call uncertain. The germline V gene has CDR1 SGHAT and CDR2 FQNNGV. The CDR3 runs 12 residues. V was clipped by 6 bases and J by 6 bases, with 11 bases between them. CDR3 residues: CASRAGSSEAFF. The CDR3 coding sequence is TGTGCCAGCAGAGCCGGGTCTTCTGAAGCTTTCTTT.

The chain joins TRBV5-6 to TRBJ2-7; TRBD1 agrees at 10 bases. CDR1 is SGHDT and CDR2 is YYEEEE in the germline V gene. V lost 5 bases to trimming and J lost 6 bases; unmatched junction nucleotides: 5. The length of the CDR3 is 13 residues. The DNA of the CDR3 is TGTGCCAGCAGACCGACAGGGGGCGGCGAGCAGTACTTC. Its protein product is CASRPTGGGEQYF.

This chain joins TRBV7-6 and TRBJ2-5; 7 bases match TRBD2. The CDR3 has 15 amino acids. V lost 7 bases to trimming and J lost 5 bases; unmatched junction nucleotides: 13. Germline CDR1 SGHVS, CDR2 FNYEAQ. The CDR3 DNA follows: TGTGCCAGCACCCTCCGGGGGGAGCTGAGGGAGACCCAGTACTTC. Protein: CASTLRGELRETQYF.

The rearrangement links TRBV10-3 to TRBJ2-2, with TRBD2 as a possible D gene (5 bases). The CDR3 is 17 residues long. CDR1 and CDR2 from the germline V gene are ENHRY and SYGVKD. V lost 5 bases, J lost 0 bases, and 16 bases lay in between. CDR3 in amino acids: CAISLLGQASNTGELFF. The CDR3 DNA is TGTGCCATCAGTCTACTAGGGCAGGCCTCGAACACCGGGGAGCTGTTTTTT.